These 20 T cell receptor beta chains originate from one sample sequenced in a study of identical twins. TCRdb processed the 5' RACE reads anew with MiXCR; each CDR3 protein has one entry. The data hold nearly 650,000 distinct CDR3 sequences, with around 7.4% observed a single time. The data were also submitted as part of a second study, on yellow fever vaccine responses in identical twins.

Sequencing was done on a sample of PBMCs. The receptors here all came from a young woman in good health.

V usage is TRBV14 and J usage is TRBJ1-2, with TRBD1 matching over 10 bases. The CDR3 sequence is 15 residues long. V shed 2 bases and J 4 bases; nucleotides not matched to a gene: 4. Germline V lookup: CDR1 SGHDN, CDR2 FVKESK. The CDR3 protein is CASSQPGTGAYGYTF. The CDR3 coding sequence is TGTGCCAGCAGCCAACCTGGGACAGGGGCCTATGGCTACACCTTC.

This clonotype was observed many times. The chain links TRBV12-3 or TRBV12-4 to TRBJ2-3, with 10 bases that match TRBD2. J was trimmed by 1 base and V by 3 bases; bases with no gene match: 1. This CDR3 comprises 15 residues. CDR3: CASSFGLAGTDTQYF. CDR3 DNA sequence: TGTGCCAGCAGTTTCGGACTAGCGGGCACAGATACGCAGTATTTT.

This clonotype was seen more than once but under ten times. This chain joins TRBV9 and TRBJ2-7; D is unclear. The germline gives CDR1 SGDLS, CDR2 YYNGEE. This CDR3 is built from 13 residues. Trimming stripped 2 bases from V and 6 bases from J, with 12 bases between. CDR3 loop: CASSVGGPREQYF. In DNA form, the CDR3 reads TGTGCCAGCAGCGTTGGCGGACCCCGCGAGCAGTACTTC. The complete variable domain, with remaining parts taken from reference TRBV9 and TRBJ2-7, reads DSGVTQTPKHLITATGQRVTLRCSPRSGDLSVYWYQQSLDQGLQFLIQYYNGEERAKGNILERFSAQQFPDLHSELNLSSLELGDSALYFCASSVGGPREQYFGPGTRLTVT.

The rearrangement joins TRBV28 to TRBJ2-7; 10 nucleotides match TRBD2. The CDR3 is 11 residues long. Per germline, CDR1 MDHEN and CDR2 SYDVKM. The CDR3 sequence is CASSSTSGVSV. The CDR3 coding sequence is TGTGCCAGCAGTTCCACTAGCGGGGTATCGGTC.

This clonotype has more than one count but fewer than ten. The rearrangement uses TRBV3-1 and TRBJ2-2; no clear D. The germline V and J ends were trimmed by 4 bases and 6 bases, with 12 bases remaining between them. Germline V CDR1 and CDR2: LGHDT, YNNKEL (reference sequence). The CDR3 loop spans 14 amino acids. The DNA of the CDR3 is TGTGCCAGCAGCCCCACCCGCTATTCCGGGGAGCTGTTTTTT. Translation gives CASSPTRYSGELFF.

As DNA, the CDR3 is TGTGCCAGCTCACCATATGGGACAGGGGGTGTAGCTTTCTTT. It codes for CASSPYGTGGVAFF. The gene calls are TRBV18 and TRBJ1-1; 11 bases fit TRBD1. Trimming took 2 bases from V and 10 from J; bases not matched to a gene: 6. Germline values: CDR1 KGHSH, CDR2 LQKENI. The CDR3 has 14 residues.

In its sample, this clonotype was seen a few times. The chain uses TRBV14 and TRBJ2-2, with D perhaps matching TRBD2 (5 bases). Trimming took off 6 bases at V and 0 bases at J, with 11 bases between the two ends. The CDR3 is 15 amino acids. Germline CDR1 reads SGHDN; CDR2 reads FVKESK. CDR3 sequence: CASRRAGSNTGELFF. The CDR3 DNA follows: TGTGCCAGCAGGCGCGCGGGTTCGAACACCGGGGAGCTGTTTTTT.

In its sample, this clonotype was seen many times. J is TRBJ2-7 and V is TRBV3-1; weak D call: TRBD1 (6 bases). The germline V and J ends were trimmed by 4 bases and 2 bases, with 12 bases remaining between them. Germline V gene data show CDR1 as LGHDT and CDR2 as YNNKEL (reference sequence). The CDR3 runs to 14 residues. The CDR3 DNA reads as TGTGCCAGCAGCCCTTCAGGGGCCCCCTACGAGCAGTACGTC. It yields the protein CASSPSGAPYEQYV.

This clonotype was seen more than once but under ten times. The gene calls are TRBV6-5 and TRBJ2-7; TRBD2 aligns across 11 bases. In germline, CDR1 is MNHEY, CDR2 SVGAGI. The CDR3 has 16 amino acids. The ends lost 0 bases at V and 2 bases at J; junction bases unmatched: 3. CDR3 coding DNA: TGTGCCAGCAGTTACTCCGGGACTAGCGGCACCTACGAGCAGTACTTC. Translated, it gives CASSYSGTSGTYEQYF.

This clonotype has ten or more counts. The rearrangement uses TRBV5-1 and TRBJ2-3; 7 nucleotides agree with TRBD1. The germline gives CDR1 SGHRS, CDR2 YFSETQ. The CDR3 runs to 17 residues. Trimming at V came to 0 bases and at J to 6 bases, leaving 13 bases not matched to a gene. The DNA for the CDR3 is TGCGCCAGCAGCTTGGCTTCTACCGCGACAGGGTCGGATACGCAGTATTTT. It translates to CASSLASTATGSDTQYF.

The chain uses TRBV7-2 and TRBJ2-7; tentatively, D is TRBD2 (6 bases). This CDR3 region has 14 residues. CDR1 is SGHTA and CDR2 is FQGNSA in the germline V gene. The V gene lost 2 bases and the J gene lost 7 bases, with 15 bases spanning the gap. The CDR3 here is CASSLNSGEEEQYF. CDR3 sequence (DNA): TGTGCCAGCAGCTTAAACTCGGGAGAGGAGGAGCAGTACTTC.

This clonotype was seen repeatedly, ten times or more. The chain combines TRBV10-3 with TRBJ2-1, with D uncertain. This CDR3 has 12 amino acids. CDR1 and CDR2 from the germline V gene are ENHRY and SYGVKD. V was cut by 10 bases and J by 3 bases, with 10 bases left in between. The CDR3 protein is CATQAFYNEQFF. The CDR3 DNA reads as TGTGCCACCCAGGCGTTCTACAATGAGCAGTTCTTC.

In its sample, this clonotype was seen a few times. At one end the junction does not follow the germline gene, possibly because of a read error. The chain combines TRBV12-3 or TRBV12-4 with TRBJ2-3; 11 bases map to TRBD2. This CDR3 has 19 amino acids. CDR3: CTSSFPKLAGEGATDTQYF. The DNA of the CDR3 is TGTACCAGCAGTTTCCCCAAACTAGCGGGAGAGGGGGCCACAGATACGCAGTATTTT.

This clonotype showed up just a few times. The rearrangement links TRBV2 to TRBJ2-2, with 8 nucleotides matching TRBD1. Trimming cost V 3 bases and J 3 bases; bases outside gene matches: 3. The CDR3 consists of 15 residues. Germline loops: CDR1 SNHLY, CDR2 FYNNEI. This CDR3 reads CASSENRGYTGELFF. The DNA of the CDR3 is TGTGCCAGCAGTGAGAACAGGGGGTACACCGGGGAGCTGTTTTTT.

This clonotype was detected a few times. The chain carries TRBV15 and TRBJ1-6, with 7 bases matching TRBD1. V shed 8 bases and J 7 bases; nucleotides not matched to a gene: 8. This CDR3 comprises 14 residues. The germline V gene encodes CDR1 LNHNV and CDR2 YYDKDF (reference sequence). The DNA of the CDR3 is TGTGCCACCGCCTCAGACAGGGACAATTCACCCCTCCACTTT. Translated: CATASDRDNSPLHF.

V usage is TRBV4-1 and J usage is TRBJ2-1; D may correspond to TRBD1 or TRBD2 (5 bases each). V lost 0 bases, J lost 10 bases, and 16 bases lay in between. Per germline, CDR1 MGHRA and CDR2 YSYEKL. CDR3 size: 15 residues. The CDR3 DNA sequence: TGCGCCAGCAGCCAAGACGGTTCAGGGTGGGGGGAGCAGTTCTTC. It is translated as CASSQDGSGWGEQFF.

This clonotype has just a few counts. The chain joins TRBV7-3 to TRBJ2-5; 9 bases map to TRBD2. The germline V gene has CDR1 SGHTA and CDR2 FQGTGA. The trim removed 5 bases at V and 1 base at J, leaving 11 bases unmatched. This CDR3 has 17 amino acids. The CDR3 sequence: CASSPGTSPSLQETQYF. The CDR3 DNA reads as TGTGCCAGCAGCCCCGGGACTAGCCCCTCCCTCCAAGAGACCCAGTACTTC.

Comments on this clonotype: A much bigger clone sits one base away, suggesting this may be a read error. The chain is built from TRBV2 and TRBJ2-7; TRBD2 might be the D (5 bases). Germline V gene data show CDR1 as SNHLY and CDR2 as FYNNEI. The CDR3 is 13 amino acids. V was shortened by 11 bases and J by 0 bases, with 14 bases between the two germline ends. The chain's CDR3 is CAGRILDSYEQYF. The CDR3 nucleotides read TGTGCCGGACGGATACTAGACTCCTACGAGCAGTACTTC.

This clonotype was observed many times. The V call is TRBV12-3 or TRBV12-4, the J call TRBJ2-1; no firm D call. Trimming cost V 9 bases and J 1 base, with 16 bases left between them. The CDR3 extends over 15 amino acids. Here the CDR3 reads CASQKLAGSYNEQFF. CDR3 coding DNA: TGTGCCAGTCAGAAGCTGGCAGGATCCTACAATGAGCAGTTCTTC.

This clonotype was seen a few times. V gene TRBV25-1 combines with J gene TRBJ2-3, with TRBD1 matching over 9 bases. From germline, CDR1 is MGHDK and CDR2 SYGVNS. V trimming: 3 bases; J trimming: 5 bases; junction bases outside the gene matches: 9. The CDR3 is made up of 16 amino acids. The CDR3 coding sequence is TGTGCCAGCAGTGATACCGGGACAGGGTTAGGAGATACGCAGTATTTT. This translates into CASSDTGTGLGDTQYF. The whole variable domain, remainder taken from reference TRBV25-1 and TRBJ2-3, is EADIYQTPRYLVIGTGKKITLECSQTMGHDKMYWYQQDPGMELHLIHYSYGVNSTEKGDLSSESTVSRIRTEHFPLTLESARPSHTSQYLCASSDTGTGLGDTQYFGPGTRLTVL.